These 20 T cell receptor beta chains were sequenced from one sample in a study of CD8 T cells in Susac syndrome. Roughly 0.45 to 1 ug RNA was reverse transcribed with random hexamers. TCRdb redid the calling of the immunoSEQ multiplex PCR reads with MiXCR, one entry per CDR3 protein. The sample holds some 130,000 distinct CDR3 sequences; 85% to 95% are singletons and the top ten take about 0.18%. Sequenced material: CD8+ T cells from PBMCs. These receptors originate from a human donor with Susac syndrome.

This sequence joins TRBV3-1 and TRBJ1-2; D gene uncertain. The CDR3 sequence is 12 residues long. Germline loops: CDR1 LGHDT, CDR2 YNNKEL (reference sequence). With 3 bases removed from V and 6 bases from J, the gap between germline ends came to 8 bases. CDR3 loop: CASSHGLDGYTF. CDR3 DNA sequence: TGTGCCAGCAGCCATGGGTTAGATGGCTACACCTTC.

CDR3 sequence: CSARVRGQYNEQFF. CDR3 sequence (DNA): TGCAGTGCTAGAGTAAGGGGTCAATACAATGAGCAGTTCTTC. V gene TRBV20-1 combines with J gene TRBJ2-1; D may be TRBD1 (5 bases). V was trimmed by 1 base and J by 4 bases, leaving 11 bases between them. This CDR3 has 14 amino acids. The germline CDR1 and CDR2 sequences are DFQATT and SNEGSKA (reference sequence).

The V and J genes are TRBV9 and TRBJ1-2, with TRBD1 matching over 7 bases. The CDR3 is 16 residues long. The germline CDR1 and CDR2 sequences are SGDLS and YYNGEE. V trimming: 0 bases; J trimming: 4 bases; junction bases outside the gene matches: 9. The CDR3 spells CASSVVSTGATYGYTF. The DNA for the CDR3 is TGTGCCAGCAGCGTAGTCAGTACAGGGGCAACCTATGGCTACACCTTC.

The chain links TRBV20-1 to TRBJ2-5; the match to TRBD2 covers 13 bases. The CDR3 is 15 amino acids. Germline V gene sequence: CDR1 DFQATT, CDR2 SNEGSKA (reference sequence). Germline trimming cut 5 bases from V and 3 bases from J; bases unmatched to any gene: 6. The CDR3 sequence is CSAPLLAGGEETQYF. The CDR3 DNA reads as TGCAGTGCTCCGTTACTAGCGGGAGGGGAAGAGACCCAGTACTTC.

CDR3 protein: CASSQGNRGYEQYF. CDR3 sequence (DNA): TGCGCCAGCAGCCAAGGTAACAGGGGGTACGAGCAGTACTTC. The V call is TRBV4-1, the J call TRBJ2-7; 8 bases are shared with TRBD1. The CDR3 consists of 14 residues. V shed 1 base and J 4 bases; nucleotides not matched to a gene: 3. From germline, CDR1 is MGHRA and CDR2 YSYEKL.

This clonotype appeared a single time. CDR3 protein: CASAPPFPPYEQYF. The CDR3 DNA reads as TGTGCTAGTGCTCCCCCCTTCCCTCCCTACGAGCAGTACTTC. The chain carries TRBV12-5 and TRBJ2-7; D is unresolved. Germline V CDR1 and CDR2: LGHNT, FRNRAP. V was pared by 7 bases and J by 2 bases, with 15 bases between. The CDR3 runs 14 residues.

The rearrangement joins TRBV7-2 to TRBJ2-1, with D possibly TRBD1 on 6 matching bases. In germline, CDR1 is SGHTA, CDR2 FQGNSA. Trimming cost V 7 bases and J 11 bases, with 15 bases left between them. The CDR3 loop spans 12 amino acids. The CDR3 DNA is TGTGCCAGCACTCCCCAGGGGAGTAAGCAGTTCTTC. Translation: CASTPQGSKQFF.

CDR3 loop: CASSLGRKNTEAFF. The CDR3 region has the DNA TGTGCCAGCAGCTTAGGACGGAAGAACACTGAAGCTTTCTTT. V usage is TRBV7-8 and J usage is TRBJ1-1; D remains unclear. The length of the CDR3 is 14 residues. V was trimmed by 1 base and J by 1 base, leaving 7 bases between them. Germline assignment: CDR1 SGHVS and CDR2 FQNEAQ.

This chain links TRBV24-1 with TRBJ1-1; D may be TRBD1 (5 bases). V was shortened by 8 bases and J by 5 bases, with 11 bases between the two germline ends. Germline V gene lookup returns CDR1 KGHDR and CDR2 SFDVKD. The CDR3 totals 12 residues. CDR3 sequence (DNA): TGTGCCACCACAGGGCGGTGGACTGAAGCTTTCTTT. Its protein is CATTGRWTEAFF.

V is TRBV27 and J is TRBJ1-1; D remains ambiguous. CDR3 size: 11 residues. The germline V gene encodes CDR1 MNHEY and CDR2 SMNVEV (reference sequence). The ends were cut back, 2 bases at V and 11 bases at J, with 9 bases in the middle. CDR3 loop: CASSLGPTAFF. The CDR3 coding sequence is TGTGCCAGCAGTTTAGGGCCAACGGCTTTCTTT.

This clonotype was picked up one time. The chain joins TRBV20-1 to TRBJ1-5, with 7 positions matching TRBD1. Germline V gene data show CDR1 as DFQATT and CDR2 as SNEGSKA (reference sequence). This CDR3 is built from 13 residues. In DNA, the CDR3 is TGCAGCGCCAACAGGGGTGACAATCAGCCCCAGCATTTT. Its protein is CSANRGDNQPQHF.

The V call is TRBV30, the J call TRBJ2-7; TRBD2 matches 8 bases. Germline assignment: CDR1 GTSNPN and CDR2 SVGIG (reference sequence). There are 16 residues in the CDR3. V dropped 1 base and J dropped 2; count of bases not matched to a gene: 10. The CDR3 protein is CAWSGRAGLGTYEQYF. Written as DNA, the CDR3 is TGTGCCTGGAGTGGACGTGCGGGACTAGGTACCTACGAGCAGTACTTC. Supplemented by reference TRBV30 and TRBJ2-7, the full variable domain reads SQTIHQWPATLVQPVGSPLSLECTVEGTSNPNLYWYRQAAGRGLQLLFYSVGIGQISSEVPQNLSASRPQDRQFILSSKKLLLSDSGFYLCAWSGRAGLGTYEQYFGPGTRLTVT.

The chain links TRBV6-1 to TRBJ2-4; no firm D call. Germline-derived CDR1 and CDR2 are MNHNS and SASEGT. The CDR3 totals 14 residues. V lost 2 bases, J lost 6 bases, and 11 bases lay in between. Here the CDR3 DNA reads TGTGCCAGCAGTGAAACAGATACCTTAAACATTCAGTACTTC. Protein product: CASSETDTLNIQYF.

The rearrangement joins TRBV28 to TRBJ1-2, with 9 bases fitting TRBD1. Germline loops: CDR1 MDHEN, CDR2 SYDVKM. The V segment lost 5 bases and the J segment 7 bases; nucleotides outside the gene matches: 11. This CDR3 is built from 15 residues. This CDR3 is CASSQSRDRAGGYTF. The CDR3 DNA follows: TGTGCCAGCAGTCAGTCCCGGGACAGGGCTGGTGGCTACACCTTC.

This chain joins TRBV7-9 and TRBJ2-1, with a possible D match to TRBD2 (5 bases). This CDR3 comprises 13 residues. Trimming left V 5 bases short and J 9 bases short, with 14 bases between. Germline lookup yields CDR1 SEHNR and CDR2 FQNEAQ (reference sequence). The CDR3, as DNA: TGTGCCAGCAGCCCGACGCTGAGGGTTGAGCAGTTCTTC. Residues: CASSPTLRVEQFF.

The chain has TRBV27 and TRBJ2-1; D is undetermined. V gave up 4 bases and J gave up 9 bases, with 19 bases separating them. This CDR3 is built from 15 residues. Germline V gene data show CDR1 as MNHEY and CDR2 as SMNVEV (reference sequence). The DNA for the CDR3 is TGTGCCAGCAGTTCCTTCAGGACGGAAAGGTTTGAGCAGTTCTTC. This sequence encodes CASSSFRTERFEQFF.

V is TRBV20-1 and J is TRBJ1-1; D is unclear. With 0 bases removed from V and 0 bases from J, the gap between germline ends came to 8 bases. The CDR3 sequence is 14 residues long. CDR1 is DFQATT and CDR2 is SNEGSKA in the germline V gene (reference sequence). CDR3 region: CSARETEMNTEAFF. The CDR3 DNA follows: TGCAGTGCTAGAGAAACGGAAATGAACACTGAAGCTTTCTTT.

The chain is built from TRBV7-6 and TRBJ2-3; 8 bases are a match to TRBD2. The V gene's germline CDR1 is SGHVS and CDR2 FNYEAQ. Unmatched junction bases numbered 9, after V lost 3 bases and J lost 1 base. This CDR3 region has 17 residues. The CDR3 sequence: CASSFSALTSGTDTQYF. CDR3 in DNA: TGTGCCAGCAGCTTTTCGGCATTGACTAGCGGCACAGATACGCAGTATTTT.

This chain links TRBV20-1 with TRBJ2-7, with TRBD1 matching over 12 bases. Trimming cost V 3 bases and J 6 bases; bases outside gene matches: 6. The CDR3 runs 14 residues. Germline values: CDR1 DFQATT, CDR2 SNEGSKA (reference sequence). The CDR3 sequence: CSAREGQGAPEQYF. The CDR3 nucleotides are TGCAGTGCTAGGGAGGGACAGGGGGCGCCCGAGCAGTACTTC.

This clonotype was seen a single time. The chain combines TRBV7-9 with TRBJ1-1; tentatively, D is TRBD1 (5 bases). Germline V lookup: CDR1 SEHNR, CDR2 FQNEAQ (reference sequence). V was cut by 5 bases and J by 7 bases, with 11 bases left in between. The CDR3 spans 12 residues. The CDR3 reads CASSTPGGEAFF. CDR3 DNA sequence: TGTGCCAGCAGCACCCCGGGGGGTGAAGCTTTCTTT.